Below, 26 T cell receptor beta chains from the same sample are listed, as sequenced in a study of shared clonotypes between healthy human individuals. TCRdb keeps only in-frame clones here, not all; method: immunoSEQ multiplex PCR. The data hold approximately 2,200,000 clones, with approximately 94% observed a single time. Naive CD8 cells lacked CD45RO, underwent positive selection for CCR7 and left out terminally differentiated effector memory CD45RA+ cells. What was sequenced was naive CD8+ T cells from PBMCs. These receptors originate from a man in his late teens or twenties in good health. Some clones in this sample may be carry-over from other donors' samples.

To note about this clone: Additional DNA sequences in this sample encode the identical CDR3. This rearrangement joins TRBV15 to TRBJ1-5; D is perhaps TRBD1 (5 bases). V lost 3 bases and J 2 bases, leaving 8 bases between the germline ends. The CDR3 extends over 14 amino acids. Germline-derived CDR1 and CDR2 are LNHNV and YYDKDF (reference sequence). The CDR3 DNA reads as TGTGCCACCAGCAGGGCCAGGGGCAATCAGCCCCAGCATTTT. This gives the protein CATSRARGNQPQHF.

V is TRBV6-5 and J is TRBJ2-7, with TRBD2 as a possible D gene (5 bases). Germline-derived CDR1 and CDR2 are MNHEY and SVGAGI. The CDR3 has 13 residues. V lost 6 bases to trimming and J lost 6 bases, with 15 bases between them. The CDR3 DNA reads as TGTGCCAGCAGGCGGGCAGGATTTTCCGAGCAGTACTTC. It translates to CASRRAGFSEQYF.

In DNA form, the CDR3 reads TGCGCCAGCAGCAAGCGGGAGGGAAACAATGAGCAGTTCTTC. Its translation: CASSKREGNNEQFF. The chain carries TRBV5-1 and TRBJ2-1; TRBD2 agrees at 10 bases. The trim removed 4 bases at V and 5 bases at J, leaving 3 bases unmatched. This CDR3 region has 14 residues. Germline V lookup: CDR1 SGHRS, CDR2 YFSETQ. Looking up the rest from reference TRBV5-1 and TRBJ2-1 gives the full variable domain: KAGVTQTPRYLIKTRGQQVTLSCSPISGHRSVSWYQQTPGQGLQFLFEYFSETQRNKGNFPGRFSGRQFSNSRSEMNVSTLELGDSALYLCASSKREGNNEQFFGPGTRLTVL.

V is TRBV28 and J is TRBJ2-7; TRBD1 matches 8 bases. Unmatched junction bases numbered 7, after V lost 6 bases and J lost 3 bases. The CDR3 sequence is 14 residues long. Germline lookup yields CDR1 MDHEN and CDR2 SYDVKM. The CDR3 protein is CASRGSDRVYEQYF. The CDR3 DNA sequence: TGTGCCAGCAGAGGATCGGACAGGGTCTACGAGCAGTACTTC.

The J gene is TRBJ1-5, the V gene TRBV6-7; 7 bases map to TRBD1. TRBV6-7 belongs to the ORF category, with a function that is uncertain. Trimming cost V 0 bases and J 2 bases; bases outside gene matches: 10. The CDR3 is made up of 18 amino acids. CDR3 region: CASSYSFPSGGGNQPQHF. As DNA, the CDR3 is TGTGCCAGCAGTTACTCCTTCCCCTCAGGGGGGGGCAATCAGCCCCAGCATTTT.

This clone was detected once. The chain combines TRBV11-2 with TRBJ2-5; perhaps D is TRBD1 or TRBD2 (5 bases each). The germline CDR1 and CDR2 sequences are SGHAT and FQNNGV. The ends were cut back, 4 bases at V and 5 bases at J, with 20 bases in the middle. The CDR3 loop spans 16 amino acids. The CDR3 protein is CASSSGVGGAGETQYF. CDR3 DNA sequence: TGTGCCAGCAGCTCGGGTGTTGGGGGAGCAGGCGAGACCCAGTACTTC.

The chain is built from TRBV27 and TRBJ2-7, with D hard to call. This CDR3 contains 12 residues. Trimming removed 6 bases at V and 5 bases at J, with 11 bases between. Germline values: CDR1 MNHEY, CDR2 SMNVEV (reference sequence). The CDR3 is CASSSPRNEQYF. The CDR3 coding sequence is TGTGCCAGCAGCTCTCCGAGAAACGAGCAGTACTTC.

About this clone itself: Other DNA sequences within the sample encode an identical CDR3. The chain uses TRBV4-1 and TRBJ2-7, with TRBD1 matching 10 bases. The CDR3 loop spans 15 amino acids. Trimming removed 2 bases from V and 4 bases from J; junction bases left unmatched: 5. Germline CDR1 MGHRA, CDR2 YSYEKL. The CDR3: CASSQRGTGAYEQYF. In DNA, the CDR3 is TGCGCCAGCAGCCAAAGGGGGACAGGGGCGTACGAGCAGTACTTC.

V is TRBV19 and J is TRBJ2-3; D gene ambiguous. CDR3 size: 13 residues. Germline CDR1 is LNHDA and CDR2 is SQIVND (reference sequence). Trimming took off 3 bases at V and 1 base at J, with 5 bases between the two ends. The CDR3 reads CASSIVGTDTQYF. The CDR3, as DNA: TGTGCCAGTAGTATTGTGGGCACAGATACGCAGTATTTT. The whole variable domain, filled in from reference TRBV19 and TRBJ2-3, reads DGGITQSPKYLFRKEGQNVTLSCEQNLNHDAMYWYRQDPGQGLRLIYYSQIVNDFQKGDIAEGYSVSREKKESFPLTVTSAQKNPTAFYLCASSIVGTDTQYFGPGTRLTVL.

Turning to this clone: Sequence at one end of the junction differs from germline and may be a read error. The chain joins TRBV4-2 to TRBJ2-7, with 11 positions matching TRBD2. Looked up from germline, CDR1 is LGHNA and CDR2 is YNFKEQ. The CDR3 length is 12 residues. The chain's CDR3 is CASSPRTSGPDF. Written as DNA, the CDR3 is TGTGCCAGCAGCCCTCGGACTAGCGGGCCAGACTTC.

The chain employs TRBV7-9 and TRBJ2-1; D uncertain. This CDR3 is 12 amino acids long. Germline values: CDR1 SEHNR, CDR2 FQNEAQ (reference sequence). Trimming took 6 bases from V and 9 from J, leaving 12 bases between them. The CDR3 DNA reads as TGTGCCAGCAGTGATTCGTTGGGTGAGCAGTTCTTC. It specifies CASSDSLGEQFF. Based on the CDR3 plus reference TRBV7-9 and TRBJ2-1, the full variable domain is DTGVSQNPRHKITKRGQNVTFRCDPISEHNRLYWYRQTLGQGPEFLTYFQNEAQLEKSRLLSDRFSAERPKGSFSTLEIQRTEQGDSAMYLCASSDSLGEQFFGPGTRLTVL.

V usage is TRBV2 and J usage is TRBJ2-1; 9 bases map to TRBD2. The junction had 9 bases not matched to a gene; V was cut back by 6 bases and J by 6 bases. The CDR3 length is 15 residues. Germline V CDR1 and CDR2: SNHLY, FYNNEI. The CDR3, as DNA: TGTGCCAGCAGGGTGGCGGGAGGGGCCCTCAATGAGCAGTTCTTC. Translation: CASRVAGGALNEQFF.

The rearrangement joins TRBV11-2 to TRBJ2-2; D unclear. In germline, CDR1 is SGHAT, CDR2 FQNNGV. V was clipped by 6 bases and J by 3 bases, with 11 bases between them. This CDR3 has 14 residues. The CDR3 sequence: CASSLRTYTGELFF. Here the CDR3 DNA reads TGTGCCAGCAGTTTACGTACCTACACCGGGGAGCTGTTTTTT.

The chain couples TRBV9 to TRBJ2-1; D is ambiguous. Germline CDR1 SGDLS, CDR2 YYNGEE. The ends were cut back, 0 bases at V and 7 bases at J, with 14 bases in the middle. This CDR3 comprises 15 residues. The CDR3 spells CASSVEGTVQNEQFF. In DNA, the CDR3 is TGTGCCAGCAGCGTAGAGGGAACAGTACAGAATGAGCAGTTCTTC.

Only one count was recorded for this clone. The V and J genes are TRBV27 and TRBJ2-1; 8 nucleotides agree with TRBD2. Germline V gene sequence: CDR1 MNHEY, CDR2 SMNVEV (reference sequence). V shed 5 bases, J shed 5 bases, and the junction held 11 bases outside the gene matches. This CDR3 is built from 16 residues. CDR3: CASSPFSGSPDNEQFF. The CDR3 bases are TGTGCCAGCAGTCCCTTCAGCGGGAGCCCTGACAATGAGCAGTTCTTC.

The chain carries TRBV5-1 and TRBJ1-3; D call uncertain. Trimming shortened V by 0 bases and J by 2 bases, and 9 bases separated the two germline ends. The CDR3 is 15 amino acids. Germline values: CDR1 SGHRS, CDR2 YFSETQ. The CDR3, as DNA: TGCGCCAGCAGCTTGGGGGCCTCCGCTGGAAACACCATATATTTT. Its translation: CASSLGASAGNTIYF.

The chain links TRBV7-9 to TRBJ2-1; 8 bases agree with TRBD2. The CDR3 length is 17 residues. J gave up 5 bases and V 3 bases, and 12 bases lay outside the gene matches. CDR1 is SEHNR and CDR2 is FQNEAQ in the germline V gene (reference sequence). CDR3 bases: TGTGCCAGCAGCTTCCCACGCAGCGGGAGCCCAAACAATGAGCAGTTCTTC. Encoded protein: CASSFPRSGSPNNEQFF.

The chain is built from TRBV11-2 and TRBJ2-5, with D uncertain. The CDR3 contains 11 residues. Between the trimmed V and J ends, which lost 0 bases and 7 bases, there was a span of 3 bases. Per the germline V gene, CDR1 is SGHAT and CDR2 is FQNNGV. The CDR3 bases are TGTGCCAGCAGCTTAGAGGGGACCCAGTACTTC. As protein: CASSLEGTQYF.

The chain combines TRBV5-4 with TRBJ2-7; D not certain. The germline gives CDR1 SGHNT, CDR2 YYREEE (reference sequence). With 5 bases removed from V and 0 bases from J, the gap between germline ends came to 3 bases. This CDR3 region has 11 residues. The DNA of the CDR3 is TGTGCCAGCAGACGCTCCTACGAGCAGTACTTC. Amino acids: CASRRSYEQYF.

To note about this clone: Other DNA variants within this sample encode the same CDR3. The chain combines TRBV7-3 with TRBJ2-1; 16 positions agree with TRBD2. Germline lookup yields CDR1 SGHTA and CDR2 FQGTGA. This CDR3 has 16 amino acids. The V and J ends lost 5 bases and 7 bases, in that order; junction bases with no gene match: 5. As DNA, the CDR3 is TGTGCCAGCAGCCCCGGGACTAGCGGGAGGGGGAATGAGCAGTTCTTC. Translating gives CASSPGTSGRGNEQFF.

V is TRBV11-2 and J is TRBJ2-1; the D call may be TRBD1 or TRBD2 (5 bases each). Per germline, CDR1 SGHAT and CDR2 FQNNGV. The CDR3 extends over 13 amino acids. V lost 3 bases to trimming and J lost 8 bases, with 11 bases between them. CDR3 nucleotide sequence: TGTGCCAGCAGCTTCACGGGGCCGTATGAGCAGTTCTTC. Its protein is CASSFTGPYEQFF.

V gene TRBV2 combines with J gene TRBJ2-7; 7 nucleotides agree with TRBD1. CDR3 length equals 15 residues. V was clipped by 7 bases and J by 3 bases; unmatched bases: 12. Germline lookup yields CDR1 SNHLY and CDR2 FYNNEI. The CDR3 reads CASISRDRVNYEQYF. Here the CDR3 DNA reads TGTGCCAGCATCTCACGGGACAGAGTTAACTACGAGCAGTACTTC.

This chain links TRBV28 with TRBJ1-5; D remains ambiguous. V lost 3 bases and J lost 0, with 9 bases in between. This CDR3 comprises 15 residues. In germline, CDR1 is MDHEN, CDR2 SYDVKM. This CDR3 reads CASSFSWDSNQPQHF. CDR3 DNA: TGTGCCAGCAGTTTTTCTTGGGATAGCAATCAGCCCCAGCATTTT.

The chain joins TRBV28 to TRBJ2-6; a possible D gene is TRBD2 (5 bases). Trimming shortened V by 3 bases and J by 2 bases, and 11 bases separated the two germline ends. The CDR3 has 16 residues. CDR1 is MDHEN, CDR2 SYDVKM, per germline. The CDR3 nucleotides are TGTGCCAGCAGTTTGGTTCGGGGTCCTGGGGCCAACGTCCTGACTTTC. It encodes CASSLVRGPGANVLTF.

This clone was seen a single time. The rearrangement uses TRBV6-5 and TRBJ2-7; D uncertain. V gave up 6 bases and J gave up 4 bases, with 13 bases separating them. CDR3 length: 13 residues. Germline V gene lookup returns CDR1 MNHEY and CDR2 SVGAGI. The chain's CDR3 is CASRGPGLYEQYF. CDR3 in DNA: TGTGCCAGCAGGGGCCCGGGTCTTTACGAGCAGTACTTC.

This rearrangement joins TRBV27 to TRBJ2-2; D uncertain. Germline V gives CDR1 MNHEY, CDR2 SMNVEV (reference sequence). This CDR3 contains 14 residues. V was pared by 3 bases and J by 7 bases, with 12 bases between. This chain's CDR3 is CASSFLTLGGELFF. The CDR3 DNA reads TGTGCCAGCAGTTTTCTCACTTTGGGCGGGGAGCTGTTTTTT.